This T cell receptor (beta chain) emerged from a study of T cell repertoires in cytomegalovirus infection. As for the study in general: Public TCR beta signatures were indicative of both CMV infection and a matching HLA type.

TCRdb called the reads again in MiXCR, with one record for every CDR3 protein. The table lists over 450,000 distinct CDR3 sequences, approximately 10% of them singletons. Notes on this clonotype: Its antigen is unknown.

The length of the CDR3 is 15 residues. The V and J ends lost 2 bases and 1 base respectively, with 11 bases between them. Germline lookup yields CDR1 MNHNY and CDR2 SVGAGI (reference sequence). Study observations and caveats: Clonotype analysis showed dominance of the ex vivo response by HLA-C-restricted CMV-specific TCR beta clonotypes. Totalled public TCR beta family frequency picked out people who carried CMV plus the relevant HLA.

The chain joins TRBV6-6 to TRBJ1-2; D is undetermined. Sequencing used PBMCs. The clonotype originates from a human donor in good health (CMV status not recorded). Some clones in this sample may be carry-over from other donors' samples. The CDR3 bases are TGTGCCAGCAGTTACGGGCAGGAATTTAACTATGGCTACACCTTC. It yields the protein CASSYGQEFNYGYTF.